The 6 T cell receptor beta chains below all came from one sample that was sequenced in a study of T cells in localized non-small cell lung cancer (dated by TCRdb to between 2020 and 2021). Libraries were prepared through the immunoSEQ multiplex PCR assay. In its TCRdb copy, this immuneACCESS table keeps in-frame sequences only and misses some clones. Where compared with another copy, unresolved V genes explain less than half of these, and the others have no known cause. Within this sample are 25,000 to 30,000 clones, with approximately 90% of them counted one time only. About 3% of the sample lies in the top ten. Sequenced here: peripheral blood, sampled before any cancer treatment. Receptors originate from a woman aged 18-55 years with stage I lung adenocarcinoma.

The chain uses TRBV5-1 and TRBJ2-7; D possibly corresponds to TRBD2 (5 bases). Germline lookup yields CDR1 SGHRS and CDR2 YFSETQ. Trimming cost V 3 bases and J 6 bases, with 16 bases left between them. The CDR3 length is 14 residues. The CDR3 here is CASSSPPDFSEQYF. Here the CDR3 DNA reads TGCGCCAGCAGCTCGCCCCCGGACTTTTCCGAGCAGTACTTC.

The CDR3 spells CASSQVSGGTDTQYF. The CDR3 region has the DNA TGCGCCAGCAGCCAAGTTAGCGGGGGCACAGATACGCAGTATTTT. V gene TRBV4-1 combines with J gene TRBJ2-3, with 8 bases aligning to TRBD2. Germline V CDR1 and CDR2: MGHRA, YSYEKL. The CDR3 is made up of 15 amino acids. V shed 1 base, J shed 1 base, and the junction held 1 base outside the gene matches.

This chain connects TRBV7-8 to TRBJ1-6; D is undetermined. V shed 8 bases and J shed 0 bases, with 17 bases lying between them. Germline CDR1 reads SGHVS; CDR2 reads FQNEAQ. The CDR3 covers 17 residues. The CDR3: CASGKGGASSYNSPLHF. CDR3 sequence (DNA): TGTGCCAGCGGTAAGGGCGGAGCCAGCTCCTATAATTCACCCCTCCACTTT.

This chain links TRBV7-3 with TRBJ2-3; no firm D call. Germline assignment: CDR1 SGHTA and CDR2 FQGTGA. Trimming pared 5 bases from V and 2 bases from J, leaving 14 bases between. This CDR3 has 15 residues. CDR3 coding DNA: TGTGCCAGCAGCCCCTCCCTAGTGTTCACAGATACGCAGTATTTT. Protein product: CASSPSLVFTDTQYF.

The chain joins TRBV4-1 to TRBJ1-1, with D perhaps TRBD1 (5 bases). The CDR3 extends over 14 amino acids. The germline V gene has CDR1 MGHRA and CDR2 YSYEKL. The V gene lost 0 bases and the J gene lost 3 bases, with 8 bases spanning the gap. The CDR3 reads CASSQDKGHTEAFF. Written as DNA, the CDR3 is TGCGCCAGCAGCCAAGATAAGGGGCACACTGAAGCTTTCTTT.

The V and J genes are TRBV7-3 and TRBJ2-2; the D is unclear. V dropped 1 base and J dropped 4 bases, with 4 bases sitting between them. The germline V gene encodes CDR1 SGHTA and CDR2 FQGTGA. CDR3 length: 13 amino acids. The CDR3 loop reads CASSLKGTGELFF. CDR3 coding DNA: TGTGCCAGCAGCTTAAAGGGCACCGGGGAGCTGTTTTTT.